The subject of this entry is one TCR beta chain. What it recognizes is unknown. The data belong to a study of cytomegalovirus exposure and HLA in healthy donors. Study conclusions and caveats: The classifier reportedly diagnosed cytomegalovirus status with high specificity and sensitivity.

The CDR3 totals 15 residues. Germline-derived CDR1 and CDR2 are SGHTA and FQGNSA. The V gene end was trimmed by 1 base and the J gene end by 9 bases; junction bases not matched to a gene: 4. PCR used 60 Vbeta primers and 13 Jbeta primers. Profiled with immunoSEQ multiplex PCR; TCRdb holds only in-frame clones, not every one. The sample has around 160,000 clones, approximately 83% seen once; the top ten hold under 2%. Sequencing was performed on PBMCs. V usage is TRBV7-2 and J usage is TRBJ1-6; 9 bases match TRBD1. The TCR originated in a woman aged 18-29 years in good health and CMV-seronegative. CDR3 residues: CASSLVGTGSSPLHF. DNA for the CDR3: TGTGCCAGCAGCTTAGTGGGGACAGGGAGTTCACCCCTCCACTTT.